A selection of T cell receptor beta chains follows, all from one sample in a study of early T cells in non-severe SARS-CoV-2 infection. TCRdb reprocessed the 5' RACE reads via MiXCR and lists one record per CDR3 protein. This sample has fewer than 40,000 distinct CDR3 sequences, with roughly 5.9% found just once. Sequencing used whole blood. The receptors come from an adult who was a healthcare worker with PCR-confirmed SARS-CoV-2 infection or an uninfected control (not recorded which). The CDR3 runs from the conserved cysteine through the conserved F or W. The D gene is left open where the match is weak. The listing skips clone size in some rows; elsewhere it reads once, few, many or a size class.

length	V	size	D	J	CDR3	DNA
17	TRBV7-9	many	TRBD1	TRBJ1-4	CASSLTTGEGINEKLFF	TGTGCCAGCAGCTTAACGACAGGGGAGGGGATAAATGAAAAACTGTTTTTT
18	TRBV28	many	TRBD1	TRBJ1-5	CASSHPGQGLAISQPQHF	TGTGCCAGCAGTCACCCGGGACAGGGCTTAGCAATCAGCCAGCCCCAGCATTTT
16	TRBV29-1	many	.	TRBJ2-1	CSVDHGVRSVSNEQFF	TGCAGCGTTGATCACGGCGTTCGCAGTGTCAGCAATGAGCAGTTCTTC
15	TRBV27	.	.	TRBJ2-3	CASSFGMGGTDTQYF	TGTGCCAGCAGTTTCGGTATGGGGGGCACAGATACGCAGTATTTT
12	TRBV20-1	many	.	TRBJ2-1	CSARWSYNEQFF	TGCAGTGCTAGATGGTCCTACAATGAGCAGTTCTTC
14	TRBV6-5	.	TRBD1	TRBJ1-2	CASRTGNQNYGYTF	TGTGCCAGCAGGACAGGGAACCAAAACTATGGCTACACCTTC
15	TRBV29-1	many	TRBD1	TRBJ2-1	CSVGGQGGSYNEQFF	TGCAGCGTTGGAGGACAGGGTGGCTCCTACAATGAGCAGTTCTTC
16	TRBV20-1	many	TRBD1	TRBJ1-1	CSARGLRGPLNTEAFF	TGCAGTGCTAGAGGCCTTAGGGGGCCATTGAACACTGAAGCTTTCTTT
13	TRBV10-1	many	.	TRBJ2-5	CASSEFGGETQYF	TGCGCCAGCAGTGAGTTTGGGGGAGAGACCCAGTACTTC
14	TRBV12-3/TRBV12-4	many	.	TRBJ2-7	CASNPQGSSYEQYF	TGTGCCAGCAATCCCCAGGGGAGCTCCTACGAGCAGTACTTC
18	TRBV6-2/TRBV6-3	few	.	TRBJ2-3	CASSYPRSVGDLKDTQYF	TGTGCCAGCAGTTACCCTCGGTCCGTGGGTGATCTGAAGGATACGCAGTATTTT
14	TRBV12-3/TRBV12-4	many	.	TRBJ1-2	CASSRTGHGYGYTF	TGTGCCAGCAGCCGCACGGGGCACGGCTATGGCTACACCTTC
14	TRBV10-1	few	.	TRBJ2-1	CASSAVRASDEQFF	TGCGCCAGCAGTGCTGTCAGGGCCTCGGATGAGCAGTTCTTC
14	TRBV19	.	.	TRBJ2-5	CASSIRQGKETQYF	TGTGCCAGTAGTATTCGCCAGGGCAAAGAGACCCAGTACTTC
14	TRBV6-5	few	TRBD2	TRBJ2-5	CASSSSGIRETQYF	TGTGCCAGCAGTTCTAGCGGGATAAGGGAGACCCAGTACTTC
15	TRBV6-5	many	TRBD1	TRBJ1-6	CASSPRDRPNLALHF	TGTGCCAGCAGCCCCCGGGACAGACCAAATCTAGCCCTCCACTTT
15	TRBV7-8	.	TRBD1	TRBJ1-6	CASSSSGTGYSPLHF	TGTGCCAGCAGCTCCTCCGGGACAGGGTACTCACCCCTCCACTTT
12	TRBV12-3/TRBV12-4	many	.	TRBJ2-1	CASSFISAEQFF	TGTGCCAGCAGTTTCATCTCCGCTGAGCAGTTCTTC
15	TRBV20-1	many	.	TRBJ2-7	CSALISGTSGSEQYF	TGCAGTGCCCTCATATCCGGGACCTCAGGATCGGAGCAGTACTTC
15	TRBV5-5	many	.	TRBJ2-3	CASSSQGYGADTQYF	TGTGCCAGCAGCTCGCAGGGGTATGGGGCAGATACGCAGTATTTT
12	TRBV7-2	many	.	TRBJ2-1	CASSLGYNEQFF	TGTGCCAGCAGCTTAGGTTACAATGAGCAGTTCTTC
15	TRBV20-1	many	.	TRBJ2-3	CSARDSARTTDTQYF	TGCAGTGCTAGAGATAGTGCTAGAACCACAGATACGCAGTATTTT
12	TRBV7-8	many	.	TRBJ1-2	CASSIMDYGYTF	TGTGCCAGCAGCATCATGGACTATGGCTACACCTTC
14	TRBV5-1	many	TRBD1	TRBJ2-1	CASSRGQEYNEQFF	TGCGCCAGCAGCAGGGGACAGGAGTACAATGAGCAGTTCTTC
14	TRBV12-3/TRBV12-4	many	TRBD1	TRBJ1-2	CASRGTGEGYGYTF	TGTGCCAGCAGAGGGACAGGGGAGGGGTATGGCTACACCTTC
15	TRBV19	many	.	TRBJ2-2	CASKAQVADTGELFF	TGTGCCAGTAAAGCCCAGGTAGCGGACACCGGGGAGCTGTTTTTT
15	TRBV7-9	many	.	TRBJ2-1	CASSLGAASYNEQFF	TGTGCCAGCAGCTTAGGAGCGGCCTCCTACAATGAGCAGTTCTTC
12	TRBV28	many	.	TRBJ2-2	CASSLDTGELFF	TGTGCCAGCAGTTTGGACACCGGGGAGCTGTTTTTT
14	TRBV28	many	TRBD2	TRBJ2-1	CASRGLAGDNEQFF	TGTGCCAGCAGGGGACTAGCGGGAGACAATGAGCAGTTCTTC
14	TRBV24-1	many	TRBD2	TRBJ2-1	CATGTSGIYNEQFF	TGTGCCACCGGAACTAGCGGGATATACAATGAGCAGTTCTTC
16	TRBV12-3/TRBV12-4	many	TRBD1	TRBJ1-5	CASSYRRDRTNQPQHF	TGTGCCAGCAGTTACCGCCGGGACAGGACCAATCAGCCCCAGCATTTT